This TCR beta chain is from a study of shared clonotypes between healthy human individuals. Sequencing was at deep level. Original handling: Junction-only immunoSEQ data arrived without quality scores, meaning filtering differed. Only in-frame clones appear in the TCRdb table, and some are missing; sequencing was by immunoSEQ multiplex PCR. The DNA gave D and trimming, while V, J and clone size come from that table. The sample contains about 450,000 clones, roughly 80% of which appear only once. None of the donors, who were healthy HIV-negative adults, had recently had acute infections or vaccinations. Only Caucasian adults living in Nashville, Tennessee made up the donor group. V dropped 5 bases and J dropped 4 bases, with 5 bases sitting between them. Germline values: CDR1 LNHDA, CDR2 SQIVND (reference sequence). The CDR3 has 12 residues.

The chain recombines TRBV19 with TRBJ2-2, with D uncertain. This clonotype originated in a woman aged 40 to 50 in good health. Some clones in this sample may be carry-over from other donors' samples. Sequenced: PBMCs. The CDR3, as DNA: TGTGCCAGTAGTCAGAGCACCGGGGAGCTGTTTTTT. Amino acids: CASSQSTGELFF.